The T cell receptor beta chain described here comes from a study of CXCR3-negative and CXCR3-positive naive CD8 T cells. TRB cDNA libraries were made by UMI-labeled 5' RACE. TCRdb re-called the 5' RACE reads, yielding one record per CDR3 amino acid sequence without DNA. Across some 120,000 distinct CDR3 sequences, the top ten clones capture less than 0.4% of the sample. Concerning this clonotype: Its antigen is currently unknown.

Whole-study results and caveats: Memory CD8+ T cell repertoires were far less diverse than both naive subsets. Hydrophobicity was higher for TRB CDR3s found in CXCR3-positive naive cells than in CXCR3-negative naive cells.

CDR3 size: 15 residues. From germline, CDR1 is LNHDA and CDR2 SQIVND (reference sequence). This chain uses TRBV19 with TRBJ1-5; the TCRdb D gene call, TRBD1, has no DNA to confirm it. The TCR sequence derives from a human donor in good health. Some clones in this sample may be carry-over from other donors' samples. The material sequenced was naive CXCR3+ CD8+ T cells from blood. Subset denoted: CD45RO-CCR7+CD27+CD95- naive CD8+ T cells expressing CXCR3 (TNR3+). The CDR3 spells CASSIAGGEFQPQHF.